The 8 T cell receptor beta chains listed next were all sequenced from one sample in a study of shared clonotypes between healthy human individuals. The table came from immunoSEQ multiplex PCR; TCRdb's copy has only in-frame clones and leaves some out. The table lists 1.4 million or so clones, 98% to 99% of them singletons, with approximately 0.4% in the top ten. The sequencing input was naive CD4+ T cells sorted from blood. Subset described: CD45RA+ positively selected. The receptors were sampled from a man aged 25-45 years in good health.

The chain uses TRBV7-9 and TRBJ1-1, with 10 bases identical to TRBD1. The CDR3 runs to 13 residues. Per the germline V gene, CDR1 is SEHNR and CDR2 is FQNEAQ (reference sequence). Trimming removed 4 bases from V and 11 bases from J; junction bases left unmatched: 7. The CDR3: CASSSDRGNRAFF. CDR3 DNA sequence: TGTGCCAGCAGCTCGGACAGGGGGAACAGGGCTTTCTTT.

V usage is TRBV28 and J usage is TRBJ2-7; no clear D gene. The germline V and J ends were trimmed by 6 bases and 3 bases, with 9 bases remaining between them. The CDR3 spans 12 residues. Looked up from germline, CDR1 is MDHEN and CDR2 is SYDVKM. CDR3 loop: CASRQGIYEQYF. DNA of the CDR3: TGTGCCAGCAGGCAAGGTATCTACGAGCAGTACTTC.

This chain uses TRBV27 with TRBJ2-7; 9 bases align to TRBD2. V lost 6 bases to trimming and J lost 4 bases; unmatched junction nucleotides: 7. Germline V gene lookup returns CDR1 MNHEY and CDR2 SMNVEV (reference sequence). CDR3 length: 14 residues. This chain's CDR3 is CASRLLAGQYEQYF. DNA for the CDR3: TGTGCCAGCAGATTACTAGCGGGCCAGTACGAGCAGTACTTC.

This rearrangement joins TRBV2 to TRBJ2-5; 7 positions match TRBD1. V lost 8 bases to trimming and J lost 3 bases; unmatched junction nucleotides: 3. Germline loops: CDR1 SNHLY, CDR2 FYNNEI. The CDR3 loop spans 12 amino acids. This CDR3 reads CASHGQEETQYF. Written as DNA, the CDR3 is TGTGCCAGCCATGGACAGGAAGAGACCCAGTACTTC. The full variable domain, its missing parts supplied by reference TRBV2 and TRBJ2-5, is EPEVTQTPSHQVTQMGQEVILRCVPISNHLYFYWYRQILGQKVEFLVSFYNNEISEKSEIFDDQFSVERPDGSNFTLKIRSTKLEDSAMYFCASHGQEETQYFGPGTRLLVL.

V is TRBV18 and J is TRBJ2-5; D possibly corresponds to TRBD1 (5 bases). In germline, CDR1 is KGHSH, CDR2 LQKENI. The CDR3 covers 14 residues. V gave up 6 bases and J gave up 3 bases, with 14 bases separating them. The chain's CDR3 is CASSRRDSEETQYF. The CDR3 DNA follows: TGTGCCAGCTCTCGTCGAGACAGCGAAGAGACCCAGTACTTC.

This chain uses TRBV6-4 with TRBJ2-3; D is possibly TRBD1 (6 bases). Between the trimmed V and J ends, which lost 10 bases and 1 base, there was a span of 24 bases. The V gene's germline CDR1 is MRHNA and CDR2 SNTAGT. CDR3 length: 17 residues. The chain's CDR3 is CANETRQANLGTDTQYF. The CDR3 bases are TGTGCCAACGAAACAAGACAGGCTAACCTCGGCACAGATACGCAGTATTTT.

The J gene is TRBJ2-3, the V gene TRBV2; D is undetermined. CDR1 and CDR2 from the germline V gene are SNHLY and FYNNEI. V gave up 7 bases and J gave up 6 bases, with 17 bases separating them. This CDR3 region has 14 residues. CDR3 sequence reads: CASTDIFRTDTQYF. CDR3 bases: TGTGCCAGCACCGACATTTTCCGGACCGATACGCAGTATTTT.

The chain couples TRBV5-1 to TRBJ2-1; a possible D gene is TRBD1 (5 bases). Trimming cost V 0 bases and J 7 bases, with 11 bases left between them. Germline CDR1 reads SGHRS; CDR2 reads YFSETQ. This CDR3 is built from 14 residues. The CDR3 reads CASSLVTGRNEQFF. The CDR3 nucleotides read TGCGCCAGCAGCTTGGTTACAGGCAGGAATGAGCAGTTCTTC.